The source of this T cell receptor (beta chain) is a study of T-cell memory formation after mild COVID-19. This clonotype appeared many times. What it binds is unknown. TCRdb recomputed calls from the 5' RACE reads with MiXCR, one row per CDR3 protein. The sample includes 250,000 to 400,000 distinct CDR3 sequences, 13% to 15% of them seen just once. Study-wide points: Among contracting clones, CD4+ were mainly CM/EM and CD8+ enriched in EMRA. Memory cells collected pre-infection included some clones that later responded, suggesting cross-reactive memory joined. Contracting clones, day 15 to 85, had balanced CD4/CD8, and later expanders favored CD4+.

The CDR3 runs to 14 residues. Per germline, CDR1 MDHEN and CDR2 SYDVKM. V lost 1 base to trimming and J lost 0 bases, with 5 bases between them. The chain is built from TRBV28 and TRBJ2-3; perhaps TRBD2 as D (5 bases). Sequenced material: PBMCs or a T cell subset sorted from them (not recorded which). This clonotype originated in a man in his late teens or twenties who had mild COVID-19 (a few samples of this study predate the infection). Cell type and time point are not known. The CDR3 DNA sequence: TGTGCCAGCAGTTTATCGGGGAGCACAGATACGCAGTATTTT. Translation: CASSLSGSTDTQYF.